This TCR beta chain came from a study of blood T cell repertoires in COVID-19. Study background: Samples of COVID-19 (acute and convalescent) were obtained from the United States, Italy and Spain.

The ends lost 5 bases at V and 4 bases at J; junction bases unmatched: 9. The germline V gene has CDR1 SGHAT and CDR2 FQNNGV. This CDR3 is 16 amino acids long. Recruited during active infection, patients (from Seattle) were subsequently followed longitudinally. This clone has just a few counts. Original analysis: How many nucleated cells were present was estimated from reference gene primer amplification. Only in-frame clones appear in the TCRdb table, and some are missing; sequencing was by immunoSEQ multiplex PCR. That table gives V, J and clone size, and the DNA gave D and trimming. The table includes about 200,000 clones, over 75% detected once.

This TCR was sampled from a man in his fifties or sixties with COVID-19, enrolled during active disease. The sequenced sample was peripheral blood. The gene calls are TRBV11-2 and TRBJ2-3, with 10 positions matching TRBD1. The DNA of the CDR3 is TGTGCCAGCAGCCGCCGACAGGGGGCAAGGGCAGATACGCAGTATTTT. Translating it yields CASSRRQGARADTQYF. Using reference TRBV11-2 and TRBJ2-3 for the parts outside the CDR3, the full variable domain is EAGVAQSPRYKIIEKRQSVAFWCNPISGHATLYWYQQILGQGPKLLIQFQNNGVVDDSQLPKDRFSAERLKGVDSTLKIQPAKLEDSAVYLCASSRRQGARADTQYFGPGTRLTVL.